The present TCR beta chain was sequenced within a study of blood T cells in healthy people across ages. General study points: Conclusively comparing naive with antigen-experienced cells was impossible with unsorted PBMCs.

The CDR3 is made up of 15 amino acids. Germline lookup yields CDR1 SGHRS and CDR2 YFSETQ. The V and J ends lost 1 base and 0 bases respectively, with 9 bases between them. Together with a sample-barcoded 5' primer, a J-beta primer mix was included in a second PCR lasting roughly 6 to 12 cycles. The template-switch adaptor was a 5' adaptor with 12 random nucleotides. It tagged each cDNA molecule. TCRdb recomputed calls from the 5' RACE reads with MiXCR, one row per CDR3 protein. The data hold 700,000 to 850,000 distinct CDR3 sequences, with approximately 53% observed a single time. Notes on this clonotype: Its antigen is still unknown.

V usage is TRBV5-1 and J usage is TRBJ2-3; possible D gene TRBD2, 6 bases. The TCR sequence derives from a man older than 75 in good health. The sample consisted of blood. The CDR3 protein is CASSLSGWSTDTQYF. DNA of the CDR3: TGCGCCAGCAGCTTGAGCGGGTGGAGCACAGATACGCAGTATTTT.